These 27 T cell receptor beta chains were all obtained from the same sample, sequenced in a study of cytomegalovirus exposure and HLA in healthy donors. Vbeta (60) and Jbeta (13) primers were used in the PCR. The repertoire was sequenced with immunoSEQ multiplex PCR; TCRdb's copy has only in-frame clones and lacks some. The sample includes 220,000 or so clones. Sequencing input: PBMCs. These receptors all stem from a girl aged 2-15 years in good health and CMV-seropositive.

The genes are TRBV28 and TRBJ1-5; 8 bases line up with TRBD1. After removal of 6 bases from V and 1 base from J, the junction contained 5 bases not matched to a gene. Germline CDR1 and CDR2: MDHEN and SYDVKM. CDR3 length: 15 residues. In DNA, the CDR3 is TGTGCCAGCAGCCCGGGACAGGCGAGCAATCAGCCCCAGCATTTT. It encodes CASSPGQASNQPQHF.

This chain links TRBV6-5 with TRBJ2-7; 8 bases line up with TRBD1. V was pared by 11 bases and J by 3 bases, with 6 bases of the junction left unmatched. Germline V gene data show CDR1 as MNHEY and CDR2 as SVGAGI. The CDR3 has 12 residues. CDR3 region: CAVTGGGYEQYF. The CDR3 region has the DNA TGTGCCGTAACAGGGGGTGGCTACGAGCAGTACTTC.

The genes are TRBV7-2 and TRBJ2-3, with D perhaps TRBD1 (5 bases). In germline, CDR1 is SGHTA, CDR2 FQGNSA. V was shortened by 6 bases and J by 0 bases, with 7 bases between the two germline ends. There are 13 residues in the CDR3. This chain's CDR3 is CASRSGSTDTQYF. The CDR3, as DNA: TGTGCCAGCAGATCAGGGAGCACAGATACGCAGTATTTT.

This chain joins TRBV5-1 and TRBJ2-5; TRBD1 might be the D (6 bases). Germline V gene sequence: CDR1 SGHRS, CDR2 YFSETQ. This CDR3 region has 13 residues. Trimming removed 4 bases from V and 2 bases from J, with 9 bases in between. The CDR3 DNA is TGCGCCAGCAGCCCTGGACAGCAAGAGACCCAGTACTTC. Protein: CASSPGQQETQYF.

The rearrangement joins TRBV23-1 to TRBJ1-1, with D possibly being TRBD1 (5 bases). TRBV23-1 is recorded as an ORF, its role being uncertain. V was clipped by 1 base and J by 5 bases, with 23 bases between them. This CDR3 spans 18 amino acids. The CDR3 protein is CASSQWEGEGSLETEAFF. DNA for the CDR3: TGCGCCAGCAGTCAATGGGAGGGAGAGGGGTCTCTTGAGACTGAAGCTTTCTTT.

The chain links TRBV6-6 to TRBJ2-5; TRBD2 matches 10 bases. The DNA end is a closer match to TRBJ2-7, so the J assignment may be wrong. This CDR3 is 15 amino acids long. Germline loops: CDR1 MNHNY, CDR2 SVGAGI (reference sequence). This chain's CDR3 is CASSQGTSADYEQYF. CDR3 in DNA: TGTGCCAGCAGTCAAGGGACTAGCGCGGACTACGAGCAGTACTTC.

The genes are TRBV5-4 and TRBJ2-5; D is uncertain. Trimming left V 4 bases short and J 1 base short, with 14 bases between. CDR3 size: 15 residues. Germline assignment: CDR1 SGHNT and CDR2 YYREEE (reference sequence). The DNA for the CDR3 is TGTGCCAGCAGCCGCCGGGTCCAAGGCCAAGAGACCCAGTACTTC. This sequence encodes CASSRRVQGQETQYF. Full variable domain (rest looked up from reference TRBV5-4 and TRBJ2-5): ETGVTQSPTHLIKTRGQQVTLRCSSQSGHNTVSWYQQALGQGPQFIFQYYREEENGRGNFPPRFSGLQFPNYSSELNVNALELDDSALYLCASSRRVQGQETQYFGPGTRLLVL.

The chain couples TRBV30 to TRBJ1-6; D gene unclear. In germline, CDR1 is GTSNPN, CDR2 SVGIG (reference sequence). The germline V and J ends were trimmed by 3 bases and 9 bases, with 18 bases remaining between them. This CDR3 is 15 amino acids long. The DNA of the CDR3 is TGTGCCTGGAGCGCCAGGCCAGAAGTAGGTTCACCCCTCCACTTT. Amino acid sequence: CAWSARPEVGSPLHF.

This chain joins TRBV6-5 and TRBJ1-1; D might be TRBD1 (6 bases). Germline CDR1 reads MNHEY; CDR2 reads SVGAGI. The CDR3 totals 14 residues. Trimming stripped 2 bases from V and 3 bases from J, with 10 bases between. Here the CDR3 DNA reads TGTGCCAGCAGTTACCAGGGGCCGGACACTGAAGCTTTCTTT. Its protein is CASSYQGPDTEAFF.

Here the CDR3 DNA reads TGTGCCAGCTCACCACCGGGACAGGGGGCCGTGAACACTGAAGCTTTCTTT. Protein product: CASSPPGQGAVNTEAFF. This chain joins TRBV18 and TRBJ1-1, with 12 bases lining up with TRBD1. Trimming took 0 bases from V and 0 from J; bases not matched to a gene: 2. CDR3 length: 17 residues. The germline V gene has CDR1 KGHSH and CDR2 LQKENI.

CDR3: CASSLRQGGTYEQYF. The CDR3 coding sequence is TGTGCCAGCAGCTTAAGGCAGGGAGGTACCTACGAGCAGTACTTC. V gene TRBV7-3 combines with J gene TRBJ2-7, with TRBD2 as a possible D gene (6 bases). V lost 1 base and J lost 2, with 12 bases in between. Germline V gene sequence: CDR1 SGHTA, CDR2 FQGTGA. The CDR3 has 15 residues.

The chain combines TRBV5-1 with TRBJ2-7, with D possibly matching TRBD2 (5 bases). The CDR3 runs 16 residues. The germline gives CDR1 SGHRS, CDR2 YFSETQ. V was clipped by 0 bases and J by 0 bases, with 13 bases between them. This chain's CDR3 is CASSLAPGLSSYEQYF. In DNA, the CDR3 is TGCGCCAGCAGCTTGGCCCCCGGACTGAGCTCCTACGAGCAGTACTTC.

The chain couples TRBV5-1 to TRBJ2-7, with 9 positions matching TRBD1. The CDR3 extends over 14 amino acids. Germline V CDR1 and CDR2: SGHRS, YFSETQ. The trim removed 3 bases at V and 3 bases at J, leaving 4 bases unmatched. The chain's CDR3 is CASSSVTGGYEQYF. CDR3 coding DNA: TGCGCCAGCAGCTCAGTGACAGGGGGCTACGAGCAGTACTTC.

The chain recombines TRBV13 with TRBJ2-3, with D uncertain. The CDR3 length is 12 residues. Germline values: CDR1 PRHDT, CDR2 FYEKMQ (reference sequence). V gave up 4 bases and J gave up 8 bases, with 10 bases separating them. This CDR3 reads CASSSTLATQYF. In DNA form, the CDR3 reads TGTGCCAGCAGCTCGACTTTGGCTACGCAGTATTTT.

The V and J genes are TRBV5-1 and TRBJ1-2; 9 bases line up with TRBD1. V shed 6 bases and J 2 bases; nucleotides not matched to a gene: 8. Germline CDR1 reads SGHRS; CDR2 reads YFSETQ. The CDR3 sequence is 15 residues long. The CDR3 DNA reads TGCGCCAGCACAACACAGGGGGCGACAAACTATGGCTACACCTTC. It translates to CASTTQGATNYGYTF.

The rearrangement uses TRBV6-9 and TRBJ2-5; tentative D call: TRBD2 (5 bases). Trimming removed 6 bases from V and 1 base from J, with 9 bases in between. The CDR3 is made up of 13 amino acids. CDR1 is MNHGY and CDR2 is SVAAGI in the germline V gene. The CDR3: CASRWEFQETQYF. As DNA, the CDR3 is TGTGCCAGCAGGTGGGAGTTCCAAGAGACCCAGTACTTC.

The V and J genes are TRBV28 and TRBJ2-7; D is perhaps TRBD1 (5 bases). The length of the CDR3 is 14 residues. Trimming took off 2 bases at V and 4 bases at J, with 12 bases between the two ends. Per germline, CDR1 MDHEN and CDR2 SYDVKM. CDR3 in amino acids: CASSLPDSLYEQYF. The CDR3 nucleotides are TGTGCCAGCAGTTTACCTGACAGTCTATACGAGCAGTACTTC.

As regards this clone: The same CDR3 also results from other DNA sequences found in this sample. The chain joins TRBV29-1 to TRBJ1-1; tentative D call: TRBD1 (5 bases). The V end was cut by 2 bases, the J end by 4 bases, with 11 bases between. Germline V lookup: CDR1 SQVTM, CDR2 ANQGSEA. The CDR3 is 13 amino acids. The CDR3 DNA reads TGCAGCGTTGAAAAAGGGGTACGCACTGAAGCTTTCTTT. This translates into CSVEKGVRTEAFF.

The rearrangement links TRBV7-8 to TRBJ2-1, with D maybe TRBD2 (6 bases). The CDR3 is made up of 14 amino acids. Trimming took off 1 base at V and 7 bases at J, with 11 bases between the two ends. Germline V gives CDR1 SGHVS, CDR2 FQNEAQ. The CDR3: CASSLVVAANEQFF. The DNA for the CDR3 is TGTGCCAGCAGCTTAGTAGTAGCGGCTAATGAGCAGTTCTTC.

CDR3 amino acids: CASSLDRGGYTF. CDR3 DNA: TGTGCCAGCAGTCTGGACAGGGGTGGCTACACCTTC. This chain links TRBV28 with TRBJ1-2; 9 nucleotides align to TRBD1. With V trimmed by 5 bases and J by 7 bases, 2 bases remained unmatched. The CDR3 runs 12 residues. CDR1 and CDR2 from the germline V gene are MDHEN and SYDVKM.

The chain recombines TRBV7-2 with TRBJ1-5; D ambiguous. V lost 5 bases and J 0 bases, leaving 8 bases between the germline ends. The CDR3 consists of 14 residues. CDR1 SGHTA and CDR2 FQGNSA come from the germline V gene. CDR3 nucleotides: TGTGCCAGCAGCCCCCAATCTAGCAATCAGCCCCAGCATTTT. Translated, it gives CASSPQSSNQPQHF.

The chain has TRBV19 and TRBJ2-1; 11 bases map to TRBD2. This CDR3 is built from 14 residues. The trim removed 8 bases at V and 9 bases at J, leaving 9 bases unmatched. The V gene's germline CDR1 is LNHDA and CDR2 SQIVND (reference sequence). In DNA, the CDR3 is TGTGCCAGTTCCCTAGCGGGAGGATACGGTGAGCAGTTCTTC. Encoded protein: CASSLAGGYGEQFF.

The V call is TRBV2, the J call TRBJ2-7; 8 bases align to TRBD1. Per the germline V gene, CDR1 is SNHLY and CDR2 is FYNNEI. V gave up 7 bases and J gave up 6 bases; unmatched junction bases: 5. The CDR3 extends over 12 amino acids. Here the CDR3 reads CASTGTGGEQYF. The CDR3 DNA reads as TGTGCCAGCACCGGAACAGGGGGCGAGCAGTACTTC.

CDR3: CASSPTSGHADTQYF. The DNA of the CDR3 is TGCGCCAGCAGCCCGACTAGCGGGCATGCAGATACGCAGTATTTT. The chain links TRBV5-1 to TRBJ2-3; 10 positions agree with TRBD2. After removal of 4 bases from V and 4 bases from J, the junction contained 6 bases not matched to a gene. The V gene's germline CDR1 is SGHRS and CDR2 YFSETQ. The CDR3 covers 15 residues.

The J gene is TRBJ2-4, the V gene TRBV9, with 10 bases aligning to TRBD2. Germline V gene sequence: CDR1 SGDLS, CDR2 YYNGEE. The CDR3 is 14 residues long. Germline trimming cut 4 bases from V and 8 bases from J; bases unmatched to any gene: 6. The CDR3 is CASSPTSGIDIQYF. The DNA of the CDR3 is TGTGCCAGCAGCCCAACTAGCGGGATTGACATTCAGTACTTC.

The chain links TRBV27 to TRBJ1-3; D uncertain. This CDR3 has 15 residues. Trimming took 0 bases from V and 3 from J, leaving 9 bases between them. From germline, CDR1 is MNHEY and CDR2 SMNVEV (reference sequence). The CDR3 nucleotides read TGTGCCAGCAGTTTATCCGGAGTCGGTGGAAACACCATATATTTT. Translated: CASSLSGVGGNTIYF.

The chain joins TRBV15 to TRBJ2-7; tentatively, D is TRBD1 (5 bases). Germline CDR1 LNHNV, CDR2 YYDKDF (reference sequence). V was pared by 1 base and J by 3 bases, with 13 bases between. The CDR3 sequence is 15 residues long. The CDR3 nucleotides read TGTGCCACCAGCAGAGTCGGCAGGGAATACTACGAGCAGTACTTC. Translating gives CATSRVGREYYEQYF.